What follows are 2 T cell receptor beta chains derived from one specimen sequenced in a study of CD8+ T cells in alopecia areata. As for treatment: oral pan-JAK inhibitor, 5-10 mg twice daily. In each case, RNA was isolated and then reverse transcribed into cDNA as the sequencing template. Sequencing used immunoSEQ multiplex PCR; TCRdb keeps in-frame clones, though not all of them. The table shows more than 110,000 clones, with around half occurring only once. Sequenced here: CD8+ T cells sorted from blood, sampled at week 4, from a patient treated with tofacitinib. The origin of the receptors is a human donor with alopecia areata.

Remarks on this clone: This CDR3 is also generated by other DNA sequences in the sample. J is TRBJ2-7 and V is TRBV13, with D possibly being TRBD1 (6 bases). The length of the CDR3 is 13 residues. Trimming shortened V by 5 bases and J by 1 base, and 9 bases separated the two germline ends. CDR1 and CDR2 (germline): PRHDT, FYEKMQ (reference sequence). In nucleotides, the CDR3 is TGTGCCAGCAGCCTCGGACAGTCCTACGAGCAGTACTTC. Its protein is CASSLGQSYEQYF.

The chain couples TRBV30 to TRBJ2-5; no clear D. The J call may be faulty, since TRBJ2-7 better matches the DNA end. Germline CDR1 and CDR2: GTSNPN and SVGIG (reference sequence). This CDR3 has 14 amino acids. CDR3 sequence: CAWRLTGPPYEQYF. The CDR3 DNA follows: TGTGCCTGGAGATTGACGGGTCCACCCTACGAGCAGTACTTC.